The clone carrying this T cell receptor (beta chain) has a single count. The antigen remains undetermined. During its preparation, the TCRbeta library received unique molecular identifiers. Each CDR3 protein gets one entry after TCRdb re-called the PCR reads with MiXCR. Among about 980,000 distinct CDR3 sequences, roughly 29% were seen once, and the ten largest hold 28%. The V and J ends lost 9 bases and 6 bases, in that order; junction bases with no gene match: 10. The CDR3 has 15 amino acids. This sample was included in a study of T-cell reconstitution after alpha-beta-depleted transplantation in children. Findings of the study overall: Several hundred graft clones that had expanded were reportedly the source of alpha-beta T cells about two months after transplant. T-cell numbers and diversity one year post-transplant derived largely from freshly generated T cells.

The sample was PBMCs, mostly from graft donor cells, taken 360 days after TCRalphabeta/CD19-depleted stem cell transplant. The rearrangement uses TRBV12-3 or TRBV12-4 and TRBJ2-7; 14 bases fit TRBD2. The clonotype originates from a boy in the first two years of life who had a stem cell transplant for SCID, so the T cells may come from the graft donor. CDR3 coding DNA: TGTGCCAGTGGACTAGCGGGGGGACGGTCCCGCGAGCAGTACTTC. Amino acids: CASGLAGGRSREQYF.